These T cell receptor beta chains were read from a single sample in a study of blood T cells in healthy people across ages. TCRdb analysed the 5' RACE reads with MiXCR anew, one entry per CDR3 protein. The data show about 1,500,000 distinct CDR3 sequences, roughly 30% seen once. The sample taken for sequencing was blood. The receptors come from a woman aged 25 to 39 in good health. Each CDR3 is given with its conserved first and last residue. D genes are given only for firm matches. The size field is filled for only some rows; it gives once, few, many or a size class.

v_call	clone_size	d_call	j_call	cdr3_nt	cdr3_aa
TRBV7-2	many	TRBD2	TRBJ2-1	TGTGCCAGCAGCTCCACCAGCGGGGGGGACTACAATGAGCAGTTCTTC	CASSSTSGGDYNEQFF
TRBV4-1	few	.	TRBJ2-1	TGCGCCAGCAGCCAAGGGAGCCCGACGCGGGATGAGCAGTTCTTC	CASSQGSPTRDEQFF
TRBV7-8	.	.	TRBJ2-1	TGTGCCAGCAGCTTCAAATTGGGTTTTGTTGAGCAGTTCTTC	CASSFKLGFVEQFF
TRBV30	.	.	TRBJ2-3	TGTGCCTGGAGTATCACCCCCGGGGCAGATACGCAGTATTTT	CAWSITPGADTQYF
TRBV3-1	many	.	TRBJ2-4	TGTGCCAGCAGCCGGACGGGGAGAGCTCAGTACTTC	CASSRTGRAQYF
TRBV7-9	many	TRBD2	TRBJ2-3	TGTGCCAGCAGCGCTGCGGGGGGCACAGATACGCAGTATTTT	CASSAAGGTDTQYF
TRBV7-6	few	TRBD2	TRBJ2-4	TGTGCCAGCAGTTTAGCGGGGGGAGGGGACATTCAGTACTTC	CASSLAGGGDIQYF
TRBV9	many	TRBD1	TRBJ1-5	TGTGCCAGCAGCGTAGCCCCACAGGGGGATCAGCCCCAGCATTTT	CASSVAPQGDQPQHF
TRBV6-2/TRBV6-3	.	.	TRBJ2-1	TGTGCCAGCAGTTACTCGAAGCTGGCCCCTGGCTACAATGAGCAGTTCTTC	CASSYSKLAPGYNEQFF
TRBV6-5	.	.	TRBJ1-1	TGTGCCAGCAGTTACTCAGAGGGGCCCCCCGGAGGAGCTTTCTTT	CASSYSEGPPGGAFF
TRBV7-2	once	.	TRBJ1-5	TGTGCCGGCAGCTCCGTTCAGGGTGCCAATCAGCCCCAGCATTTT	CAGSSVQGANQPQHF
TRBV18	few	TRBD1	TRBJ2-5	TGTGCCAGCTCACCCCCGGACAGGCGGCAAGAGACCCAGTACTTC	CASSPPDRRQETQYF
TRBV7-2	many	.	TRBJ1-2	TGTGCCAGCAGTTTGGACGGGGGTGGCTATGGCTACACCTTC	CASSLDGGGYGYTF
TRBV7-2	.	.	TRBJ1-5	TGTGCCAGCAGCTTAGGAGGACAAGTCGCTCAGCCCCAGCATTTT	CASSLGGQVAQPQHF
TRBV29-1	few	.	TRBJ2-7	TGCAGCGTTGAAACGGTCTCCTACGAGCAGTACTTC	CSVETVSYEQYF
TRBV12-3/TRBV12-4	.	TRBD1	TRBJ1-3	TGTGCCAGCAGACAGGGGGCTGGCGGAAACACCATATATTTT	CASRQGAGGNTIYF
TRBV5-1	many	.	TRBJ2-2	TGTGCCAGCAGTTCCACCGGGGAGCTGTTTTTT	CASSSTGELFF
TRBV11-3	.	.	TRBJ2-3	TGTGCCAGCAGCCCCGGTGGAGAAGACACAGATACGCAGTATTTT	CASSPGGEDTDTQYF
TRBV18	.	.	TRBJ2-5	TGTGCCAGCTCACGCCCCGGCCAGTTTTCCCAAGAGACCCAGTACTTC	CASSRPGQFSQETQYF
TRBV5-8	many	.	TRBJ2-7	TGTGCCAGCAGCTTGTTTGGACTGTCCTACGAGCAGTACTTC	CASSLFGLSYEQYF
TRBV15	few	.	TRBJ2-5	TGTGCCACCAGCCGCGTCTCCCAAGAGACCCAGTACTTC	CATSRVSQETQYF
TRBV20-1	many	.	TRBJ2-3	TGCAGTGCTAGGAAAGAGACCGATACGCAGTATTTT	CSARKETDTQYF
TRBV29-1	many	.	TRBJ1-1	TGCAGCGTTCCCGGATGGGCGGGACGGAATTCTGAAGCTTTCTTT	CSVPGWAGRNSEAFF
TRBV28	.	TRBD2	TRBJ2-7	TGTGCCAGCAGCTTAAGCGGGAGGCACTCCTACGAGCAGTACTTC	CASSLSGRHSYEQYF
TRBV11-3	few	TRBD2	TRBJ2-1	TGTGCCAGCAGCTTCGACAGCGGGGTTTACAATGAGCAGTTCTTC	CASSFDSGVYNEQFF
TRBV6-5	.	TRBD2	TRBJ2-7	TGTGCCAGCAGTTACCTACCACCCGGGACTAGCTTAGTTCGCGCCGACGAGCAGTACTTC	CASSYLPPGTSLVRADEQYF
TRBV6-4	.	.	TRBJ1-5	TGTGCCTGCAGTTCCGATTCTAATCAGCCCCAGCATTTT	CACSSDSNQPQHF
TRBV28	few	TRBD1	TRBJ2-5	TGTGCCAGCAGTTACTACCGGGGACAGAAAGAGACCCAGTACTTC	CASSYYRGQKETQYF
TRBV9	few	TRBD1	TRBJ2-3	TGTGCCAGCAGCGTAGAAGGGGGACAGGGCACAGATACGCAGTATTTT	CASSVEGGQGTDTQYF
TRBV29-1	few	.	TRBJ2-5	TGCAGCGTTGAAGTAGCCATCCAAGAGACCCAGTACTTC	CSVEVAIQETQYF
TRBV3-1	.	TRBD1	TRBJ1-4	TGTGCCAGCAGCCCGGGGACAGCTCTTAATGAAAAACTGTTTTTT	CASSPGTALNEKLFF
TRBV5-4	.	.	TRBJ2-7	TGTGCCAGCAGCCCGGCAGGGGTGTTCAACGAGCAGTACTTC	CASSPAGVFNEQYF
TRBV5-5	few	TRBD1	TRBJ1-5	TGTGCCAGCAGCTTCTTCCAAACAGGGGGCAGGAGTCAGCCCCAGCATTTT	CASSFFQTGGRSQPQHF
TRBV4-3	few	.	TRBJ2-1	TGCGCCAGCAGCCAAGATCACGGCGACAATGAGCAGTTCTTC	CASSQDHGDNEQFF
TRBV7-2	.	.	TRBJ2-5	TGTGCCAGCAGCAAACCAGGGAAAGAGACCCAGTACTTC	CASSKPGKETQYF
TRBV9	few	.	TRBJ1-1	TGTGCCAGCAGCGTATACGATAGAACGAGCACTGAAGCTTTCTTT	CASSVYDRTSTEAFF
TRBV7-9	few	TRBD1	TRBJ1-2	TGTGCCAGCAGCTTAGATTCGGAGGGGGCGAAATCCGCCACCTTC	CASSLDSEGAKSATF
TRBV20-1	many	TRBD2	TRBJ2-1	TGCAGTGCTAGAGAGCGGGGGGGCGACAATGAGCAGTTCTTC	CSARERGGDNEQFF
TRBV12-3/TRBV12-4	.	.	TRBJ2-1	TGTGCCAGCAGTGCCGGGGCCCAATCCGGAAATGAGCAGTTCTTC	CASSAGAQSGNEQFF
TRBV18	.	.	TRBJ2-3	TGTGCCAGCTCCCCGCTCTTAAGTGCAGACTCCGATACGCAGTATTTT	CASSPLLSADSDTQYF
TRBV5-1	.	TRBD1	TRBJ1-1	TGCGCCAGCAGCGTTGGACAGGGGGTAGGCACTGAAGCTTTCTTT	CASSVGQGVGTEAFF
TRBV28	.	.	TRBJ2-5	TGTGCCAGCAGTTCCCCCCGCCTTCGGGGGACCCAGTACTTC	CASSSPRLRGTQYF
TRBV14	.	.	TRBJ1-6	TGTGCCAGCAGCCAAAACAGGGTGAATTCACCCCTCCACTTT	CASSQNRVNSPLHF
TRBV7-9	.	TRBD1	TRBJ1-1	TGTGCCAGCGCCCAGGGGGCCGGAATGAACACTGAAGCTTTCTTT	CASAQGAGMNTEAFF
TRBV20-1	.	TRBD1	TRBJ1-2	TGCAGTGCAAGGAGGGACAGGGAAGCGGGCGGCTACACCTTC	CSARRDREAGGYTF
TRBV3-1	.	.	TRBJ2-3	TGTGCCAGCAGCCAAGAGTTGTATACGCAGTATTTT	CASSQELYTQYF
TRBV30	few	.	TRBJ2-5	TGTGCCTGGAGTGCAACCGCTGGGGGAGGGACCCAGTACTTC	CAWSATAGGGTQYF
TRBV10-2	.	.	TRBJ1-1	TGCGCCATAGCCGACGGGGGCCTTGAGAACACTGAAGCTTTCTTT	CAIADGGLENTEAFF
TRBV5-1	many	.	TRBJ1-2	TGCGCCAGCAGCACAACAGAGAACTATGGCTACACCTTC	CASSTTENYGYTF
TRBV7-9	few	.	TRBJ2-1	TGTGCCAGCAGCTGGGACGGTAGGGAGCAGTTCTTC	CASSWDGREQFF
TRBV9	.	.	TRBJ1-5	TGTGCCAGCAGCGTAGAGGAGGGCGGCAATCAGCCCCAGCATTTT	CASSVEEGGNQPQHF
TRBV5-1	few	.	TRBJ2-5	TGCGCCGGCAGTTTTGGGGGGCAAGAGACCCAGTACTTC	CAGSFGGQETQYF
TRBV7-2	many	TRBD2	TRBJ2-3	TGTGCCAGCAGCATGAACCTTCTAGCGGGGGATACGCAGTATTTT	CASSMNLLAGDTQYF
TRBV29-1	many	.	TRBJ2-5	TGCAGCGTTTCTAGCACAGAGACCCAGTACTTC	CSVSSTETQYF
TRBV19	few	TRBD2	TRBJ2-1	TGTGCCAGTAGAGCTAGCGGGAGTGGCACCTACAATGAGCAGTTCTTC	CASRASGSGTYNEQFF
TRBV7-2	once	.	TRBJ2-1	TGTGCCAGCAGCTTAGATCCCCCCCTAGACGGCACGAATGAGCGGTTCTTC	CASSLDPPLDGTNERFF
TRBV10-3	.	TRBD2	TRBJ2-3	TGTGCCATCAGTGAGCCCCGAGAGATTGTGCGGGGGGGCACAGATACGCAGTATTTT	CAISEPREIVRGGTDTQYF
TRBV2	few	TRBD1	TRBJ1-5	TGTGCCAGCACACAGGGGCTGGGCAATCAGCCCCAGCATTTT	CASTQGLGNQPQHF
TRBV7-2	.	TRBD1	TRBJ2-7	TGTGCCTGCAGCTTAGACAGGGGACCCTACGAGCAGTACTTC	CACSLDRGPYEQYF
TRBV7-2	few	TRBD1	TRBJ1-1	TGTGCCAGCAATGGACAGGGGAACTCTCCTGAAGCTTTCTTT	CASNGQGNSPEAFF